The clone carrying this T cell receptor beta chain was counted ten times or more. Its antigen is undetermined. This entry is derived from a study of response to subunit inactivated influenza vaccine. General study findings and limits: Authors suggested seasonal influenza vaccinations each recruit few new T cells.

A single record per CDR3 protein comes from TCRdb applying MiXCR to the RT-PCR reads. The sample carries hundreds of thousands of distinct CDR3 sequences, over 9.5% recorded once. V was trimmed by 5 bases and J by 0 bases, leaving 8 bases between them. The CDR3 spans 14 residues. The chain carries TRBV12-3 or TRBV12-4 and TRBJ1-3; no clear D gene. The TCR originated in a man in his fifties who received an inactivated influenza vaccine. The material sequenced was PBMCs from blood, taken on the day of vaccination. CDR3 region: CASSPRGSGNTIYF. The CDR3 DNA reads TGTGCCAGCAGTCCCAGAGGCTCTGGAAACACCATATATTTT.